A selection of T cell receptor beta chains follows, all from one sample in a study of shared clonotypes between healthy human individuals. Sequenced by immunoSEQ multiplex PCR; TCRdb stores in-frame clones only, minus some. The sample carries about 2.4 million clones, roughly 92% recorded once. The sequenced sample was naive CD4+ T cells sorted from blood. These receptors were collected from a man younger than 35 in good health. Each CDR3 is given without its conserved first and last residue.

V	length	J	CDR3
TRBV6-5	11	TRBJ1-2	ASRTAFLRGYT
TRBV7-8	14	TRBJ1-6	ASSTQGWAYNSPLH
TRBV5-1	15	TRBJ2-3	ASSLANRAGSTDTQY
TRBV7-9	15	TRBJ1-6	ASSSPGINSYNSPLH
TRBV5-1	13	TRBJ2-5	ASTGGSGGWETQY
TRBV5-1	13	TRBJ2-7	ASSLISLGSYEQY
TRBV18	12	TRBJ2-3	ASSRGGGTDTQY
TRBV10-3	10	TRBJ1-2	AISEGQYGYT
TRBV2	13	TRBJ1-1	ASSRGQGPTTEAF
TRBV10-2	15	TRBJ1-4	ASSVNIRTGTSEKLF
TRBV7-8	13	TRBJ1-6	ASSLGWEGNSPLH
TRBV19	12	TRBJ2-2	ASSMRGHTGELF
TRBV29-1	9	TRBJ2-7	SVGWDHEQY
TRBV5-6	13	TRBJ1-6	ASSDRGGSNSPLH
TRBV19	14	TRBJ1-5	ASSPAGRGVNQPQH
TRBV5-5	13	TRBJ2-3	ASSFTGHSTDTQY
TRBV19	10	TRBJ1-2	ASSISGYGYT
TRBV7-9	12	TRBJ2-1	ASSPTSGYNEQF
TRBV30	11	TRBJ2-5	AGRLTVQETQY
TRBV30	16	TRBJ1-3	AWSGERDSGASGNTIY
TRBV5-1	12	TRBJ2-7	ASSRGTGENEQY
TRBV11-2	12	TRBJ2-7	ASSLDRAGYEQY
TRBV6-5	13	TRBJ2-7	ASSFKKPGSYEQY